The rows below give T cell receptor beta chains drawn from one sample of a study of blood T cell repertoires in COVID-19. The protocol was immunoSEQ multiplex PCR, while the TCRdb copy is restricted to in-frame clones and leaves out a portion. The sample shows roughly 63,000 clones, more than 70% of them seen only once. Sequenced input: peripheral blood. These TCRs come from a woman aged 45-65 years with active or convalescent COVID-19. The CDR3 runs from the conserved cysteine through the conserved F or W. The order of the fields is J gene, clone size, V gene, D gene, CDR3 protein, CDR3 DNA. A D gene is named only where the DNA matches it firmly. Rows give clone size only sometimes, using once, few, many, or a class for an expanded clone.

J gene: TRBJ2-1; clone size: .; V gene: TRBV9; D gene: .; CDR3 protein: CASSVASTRELANEQFF; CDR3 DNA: TGTGCCAGCAGCGTAGCTTCGACGAGAGAGCTAGCCAATGAGCAGTTCTTC
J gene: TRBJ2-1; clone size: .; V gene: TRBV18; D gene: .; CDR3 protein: CATNTGNGGEQFF; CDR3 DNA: TGTGCCACGAATACAGGGAATGGTGGTGAGCAGTTCTTC
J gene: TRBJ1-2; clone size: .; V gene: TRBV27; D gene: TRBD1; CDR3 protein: CASSDRDFNGYTF; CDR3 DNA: TGTGCCAGCTCCGACAGGGATTTTAATGGCTACACCTTC
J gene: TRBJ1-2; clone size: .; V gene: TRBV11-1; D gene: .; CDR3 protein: CASSFSQGNYGYTF; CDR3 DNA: TGTGCCAGCAGCTTCTCGCAGGGAAACTATGGCTACACCTTC
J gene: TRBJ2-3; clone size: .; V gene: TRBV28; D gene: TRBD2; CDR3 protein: CASSLPTSGGVTDTQYF; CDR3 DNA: TGTGCCAGCAGTTTACCGACAAGCGGGGGGGTCACAGATACGCAGTATTTT
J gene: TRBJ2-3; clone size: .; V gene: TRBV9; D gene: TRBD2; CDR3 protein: CASSRPTGLAGSDTQYF; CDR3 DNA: TGTGCCAGCAGCCGCCCGACAGGGCTAGCGGGATCAGATACGCAGTATTTT
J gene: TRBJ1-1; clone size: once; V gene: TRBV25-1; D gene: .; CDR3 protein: CASSEFRGLNTEAFF; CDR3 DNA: TGTGCCAGCAGTGAATTTCGGGGTTTGAACACTGAAGCTTTCTTT
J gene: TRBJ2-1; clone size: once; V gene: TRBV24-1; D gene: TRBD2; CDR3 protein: CATSDAGLAGEQFF; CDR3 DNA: TGTGCCACCAGTGATGCCGGACTAGCGGGTGAGCAGTTCTTC
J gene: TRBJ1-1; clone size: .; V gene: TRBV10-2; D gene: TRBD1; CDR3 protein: CASSELQGVGTEAFF; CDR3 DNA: TGCGCCAGCAGTGAATTACAGGGGGTGGGCACTGAAGCTTTCTTT
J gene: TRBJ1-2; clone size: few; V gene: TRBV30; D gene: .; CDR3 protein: CAWSVLGANYGYTF; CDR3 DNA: TGTGCCTGGAGTGTACTCGGAGCTAACTATGGCTACACCTTC
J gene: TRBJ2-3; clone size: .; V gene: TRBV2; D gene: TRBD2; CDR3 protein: CASSKSGRWSDTQYF; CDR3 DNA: TGTGCCAGCAGTAAGAGCGGGAGGTGGTCAGATACGCAGTATTTT
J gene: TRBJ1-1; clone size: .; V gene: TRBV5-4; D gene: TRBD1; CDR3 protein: CASSGQGTYMNTEAFF; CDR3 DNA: TGTGCCAGCAGCGGACAGGGGACCTACATGAACACTGAAGCTTTCTTT
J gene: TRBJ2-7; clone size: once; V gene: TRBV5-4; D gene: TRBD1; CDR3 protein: CASSPGTGTYEQYF; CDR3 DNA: TGTGCCAGCAGCCCCGGGACAGGGACCTACGAGCAGTACTTC
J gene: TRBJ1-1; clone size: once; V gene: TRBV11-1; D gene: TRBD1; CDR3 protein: CASSFRQGSLNTEAFF; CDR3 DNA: TGTGCCAGCAGCTTCAGACAGGGGTCCCTAAACACTGAAGCTTTCTTT
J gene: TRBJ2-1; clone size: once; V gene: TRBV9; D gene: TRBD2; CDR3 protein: CASSAGTSGSLYNEQFF; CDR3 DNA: TGTGCCAGCAGCGCAGGGACTAGCGGTTCCCTCTACAATGAGCAGTTCTTC
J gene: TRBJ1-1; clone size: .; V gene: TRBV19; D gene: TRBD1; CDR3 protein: CASSTGQGGTEAFF; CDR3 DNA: TGTGCCAGTAGTACCGGACAGGGGGGCACTGAAGCTTTCTTT
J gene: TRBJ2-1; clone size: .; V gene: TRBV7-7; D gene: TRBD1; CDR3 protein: CASSLDRGHINEQFF; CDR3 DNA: TGTGCTAGCAGCTTGGACAGGGGGCATATCAATGAGCAGTTCTTC
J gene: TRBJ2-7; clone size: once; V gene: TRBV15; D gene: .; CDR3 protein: CATSRVAGEQYF; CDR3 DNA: TGTGCCACCAGCAGAGTTGCAGGGGAGCAGTACTTC
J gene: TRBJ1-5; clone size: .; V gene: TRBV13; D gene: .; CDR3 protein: CASSFRGQPQHF; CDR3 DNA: TGTGCCAGCAGTTTTCGGGGTCAGCCCCAGCATTTT
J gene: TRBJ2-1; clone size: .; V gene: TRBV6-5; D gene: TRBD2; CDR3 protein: CASRRGLVGNEQFF; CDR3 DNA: TGTGCCAGCAGACGCGGACTAGTAGGTAATGAGCAGTTCTTC
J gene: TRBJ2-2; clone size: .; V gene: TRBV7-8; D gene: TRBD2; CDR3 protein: CASSSTTPLGLAGVPGELFF; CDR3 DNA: TGTGCCAGCAGCTCAACCACACCTTTAGGACTAGCGGGAGTCCCCGGGGAGCTGTTTTTT
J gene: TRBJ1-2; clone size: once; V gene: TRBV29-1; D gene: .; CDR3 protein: CSVPRRAVGEGYTF; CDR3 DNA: TGCAGCGTTCCCCGACGTGCGGTAGGAGAAGGCTACACCTTC
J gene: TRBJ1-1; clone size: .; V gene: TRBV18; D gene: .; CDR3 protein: CASSPSGQRSTEAFF; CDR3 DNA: TGTGCCAGCTCACCGAGCGGACAGAGGAGTACTGAAGCTTTCTTT
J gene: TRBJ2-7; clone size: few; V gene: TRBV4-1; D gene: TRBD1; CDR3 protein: CASSPRLGQGAREQYF; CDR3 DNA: TGCGCCAGCAGCCCCCGACTGGGACAGGGGGCGCGGGAGCAGTACTTC
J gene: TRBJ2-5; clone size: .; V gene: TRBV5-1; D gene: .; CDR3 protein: CASSSNAETQYF; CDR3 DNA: TGCGCCAGCAGCTCCAACGCGGAGACCCAGTACTTC
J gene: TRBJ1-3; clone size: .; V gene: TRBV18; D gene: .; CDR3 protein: CASSPSGTDTIYF; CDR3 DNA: TGTGCCAGCTCACCGTCGGGAACAGACACCATATATTTT
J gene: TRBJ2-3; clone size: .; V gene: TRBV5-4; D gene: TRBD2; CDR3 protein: CASSLGGGRTDTQYF; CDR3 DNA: TGTGCCAGCAGCTTGGGCGGGGGAAGAACAGATACGCAGTATTTT
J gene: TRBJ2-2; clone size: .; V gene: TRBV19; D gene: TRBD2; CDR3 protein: CASRSRLALGAGELFF; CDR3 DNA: TGTGCCAGTAGATCCCGACTAGCGCTGGGAGCCGGGGAGCTGTTTTTT
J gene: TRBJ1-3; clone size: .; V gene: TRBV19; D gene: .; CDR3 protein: CASSIGRGSGNTIYF; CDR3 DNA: TGTGCCAGTAGTATAGGAAGGGGAAGTGGAAACACCATATATTTT
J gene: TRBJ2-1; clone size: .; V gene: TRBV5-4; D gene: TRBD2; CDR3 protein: CASSLGTAGRYNEQFF; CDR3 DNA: TGTGCCAGCAGCTTAGGTACAGCGGGACGTTACAATGAGCAGTTCTTC
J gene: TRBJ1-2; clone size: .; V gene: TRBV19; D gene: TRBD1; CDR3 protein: CASHPPGTGRDYGYTF; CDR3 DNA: TGTGCCAGTCACCCGCCTGGGACAGGCCGGGACTATGGCTACACCTTC
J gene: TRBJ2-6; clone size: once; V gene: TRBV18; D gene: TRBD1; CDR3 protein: CASSRGGSDVLTF; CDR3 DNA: TGTGCCAGCTCGCGAGGGGGCTCCGACGTCCTGACTTTC
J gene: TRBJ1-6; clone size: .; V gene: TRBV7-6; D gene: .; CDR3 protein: CASSLSPGAMGSPLHF; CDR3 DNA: TGTGCCAGCAGCTTATCCCCAGGGGCTATGGGTTCACCCCTCCACTTT
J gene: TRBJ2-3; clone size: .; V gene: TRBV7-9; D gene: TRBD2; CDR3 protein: CASSPEAISGSSTDTQYF; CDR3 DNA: TGTGCCAGCAGCCCAGAGGCGATTAGCGGGAGTAGCACAGATACGCAGTATTTT
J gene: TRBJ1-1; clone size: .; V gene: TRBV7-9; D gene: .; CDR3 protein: CASSLEPGIEAFF; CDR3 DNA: TGTGCCAGCAGCTTAGAACCTGGCATTGAAGCTTTCTTT
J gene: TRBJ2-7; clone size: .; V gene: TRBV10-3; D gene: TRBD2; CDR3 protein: CAISGETSGSYEQYF; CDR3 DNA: TGTGCCATCAGTGGTGAGACTAGCGGATCCTACGAGCAGTACTTC
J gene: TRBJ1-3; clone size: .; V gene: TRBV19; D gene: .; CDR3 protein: CASTRSSGNTIYF; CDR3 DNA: TGTGCCAGTACCCGGAGCTCTGGAAACACCATATATTTT
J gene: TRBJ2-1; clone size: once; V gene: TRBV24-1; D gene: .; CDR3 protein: CATSEGYSYEQFF; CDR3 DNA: TGTGCCACCAGTGAAGGCTATAGCTATGAGCAGTTCTTC
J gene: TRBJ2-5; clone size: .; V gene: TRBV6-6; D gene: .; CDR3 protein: CASSYSRGWRETQYF; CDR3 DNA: TGTGCCAGCAGTTACTCTAGGGGGTGGAGGGAGACCCAGTACTTC
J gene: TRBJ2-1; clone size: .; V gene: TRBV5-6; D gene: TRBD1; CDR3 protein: CASGTGSNNEQFF; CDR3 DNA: TGTGCCAGCGGGACAGGGTCCAACAATGAGCAGTTCTTC
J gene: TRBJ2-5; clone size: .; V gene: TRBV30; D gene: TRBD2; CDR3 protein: CAWSGLAGKETQYF; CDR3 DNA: TGTGCCTGGAGTGGACTAGCGGGAAAAGAGACCCAGTACTTC
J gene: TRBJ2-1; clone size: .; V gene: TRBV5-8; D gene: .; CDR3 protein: CASSPGTRTSREQFF; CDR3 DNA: TGTGCCAGCAGCCCGGGGACAAGGACCTCGCGGGAGCAGTTCTTC
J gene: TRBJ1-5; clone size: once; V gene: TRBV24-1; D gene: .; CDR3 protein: CATSDGEGNQPQHF; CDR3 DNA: TGTGCCACCAGTGATGGAGAGGGCAATCAGCCCCAGCATTTT
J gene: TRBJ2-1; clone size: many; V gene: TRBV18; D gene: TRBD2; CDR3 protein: CASSPGVAGAGDEQFF; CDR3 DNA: TGTGCCAGCTCTCCCGGGGTAGCGGGAGCTGGCGATGAGCAGTTCTTC
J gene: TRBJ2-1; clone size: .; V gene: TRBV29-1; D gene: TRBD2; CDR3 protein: CSVSLWSGGNEQFF; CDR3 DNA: TGCAGCGTTAGTTTATGGTCGGGGGGCAATGAGCAGTTCTTC
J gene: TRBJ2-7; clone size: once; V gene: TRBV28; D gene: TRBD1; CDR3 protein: CASSYLFGTGVYEQYF; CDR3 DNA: TGTGCCAGCAGTTACCTTTTTGGGACAGGGGTCTACGAGCAGTACTTC
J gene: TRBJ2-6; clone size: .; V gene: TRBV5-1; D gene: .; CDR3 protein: CASSFLGGDHSGANVLTF; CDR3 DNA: TGCGCCAGCAGTTTCTTAGGAGGGGACCACTCTGGGGCCAACGTCCTGACTTTC
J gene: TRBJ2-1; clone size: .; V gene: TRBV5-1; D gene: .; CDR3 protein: CASSLSPAMGGNEQFF; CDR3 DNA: TGCGCCAGCAGCTTGAGTCCGGCTATGGGGGGTAATGAGCAGTTCTTC
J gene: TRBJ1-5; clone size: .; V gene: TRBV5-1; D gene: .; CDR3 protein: CASSLDSYDQPQHF; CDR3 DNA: TGCGCCAGCAGCTTGGATTCGTATGATCAGCCCCAGCATTTT